This T cell receptor beta chain was recovered during a study of shared clonotypes between healthy human individuals. In replicate PCRs of sorted subsets, approximately 210 ng DNA, approximately 28,000 T cell genomes, was used. The assay was immunoSEQ multiplex PCR, and TCRdb's table has in-frame clones only and misses some. The sample records around 1,900,000 clones, around 93% being singletons. In regard to this clone: Its cognate antigen is unknown.

CD45RO-negative CD8 cells positively selected for CCR7 made up the naive population, which excluded terminally differentiated effector memory CD45RA+ cells. Among the donors, all were Caucasian adults who lived in Nashville, Tennessee. General study results and limits: A generally larger estimated richness was seen in naive subsets than in memory subsets.

Germline V CDR1 and CDR2: MNHEY, SVGAGI. The CDR3 covers 13 residues. V lost 6 bases to trimming and J lost 3 bases, with 11 bases between them. The TCR sequence derives from a man aged 18 to 30 in good health. Some clones in this sample may be carry-over from other donors' samples. J is TRBJ1-2 and V is TRBV6-5, with D perhaps matching TRBD1 (6 bases). What was sequenced was naive CD8+ T cells from PBMCs. CDR3 sequence reads: CASRISGDYGYTF. The CDR3 DNA follows: TGTGCCAGCAGAATATCAGGGGACTATGGCTACACCTTC.